This T cell receptor (beta chain) comes out of a study of PD-1 blockade in classical Hodgkin lymphoma. The table came from immunoSEQ multiplex PCR; TCRdb's copy has only in-frame clones and leaves some out. The sample gives just over 15,000 clones, 85% to 90% of which show up once; over 0.65% is in the top ten. Time point reported: newly diagnosed, previously untreated cHL patient sample. Magnetic negative selection was used to purify CD4+ T cells from PBMCs that had been thawed. Comparison used PBMCs from newly diagnosed, untreated classical Hodgkin lymphoma. Study findings and constraints: Healthy donors were reported to have higher baseline TCR diversity than newly diagnosed patients.

This CDR3 comprises 16 residues. In regard to this clone: Its antigen is not known.

This chain links TRBV21-1 with TRBJ2-6; the table's D call TRBD1 went unverified against the DNA. TRBV21-1 is tagged as a pseudogene. The TCR originated in a human donor with classical Hodgkin lymphoma. The source material was CD4+ T cells from blood. CDR3 bases: TGTGCCATACCGGGACAGCGACGCTCTGGGGCCAACGTCCTGACTTTC. Protein sequence: CAIPGQRRSGANVLTF.